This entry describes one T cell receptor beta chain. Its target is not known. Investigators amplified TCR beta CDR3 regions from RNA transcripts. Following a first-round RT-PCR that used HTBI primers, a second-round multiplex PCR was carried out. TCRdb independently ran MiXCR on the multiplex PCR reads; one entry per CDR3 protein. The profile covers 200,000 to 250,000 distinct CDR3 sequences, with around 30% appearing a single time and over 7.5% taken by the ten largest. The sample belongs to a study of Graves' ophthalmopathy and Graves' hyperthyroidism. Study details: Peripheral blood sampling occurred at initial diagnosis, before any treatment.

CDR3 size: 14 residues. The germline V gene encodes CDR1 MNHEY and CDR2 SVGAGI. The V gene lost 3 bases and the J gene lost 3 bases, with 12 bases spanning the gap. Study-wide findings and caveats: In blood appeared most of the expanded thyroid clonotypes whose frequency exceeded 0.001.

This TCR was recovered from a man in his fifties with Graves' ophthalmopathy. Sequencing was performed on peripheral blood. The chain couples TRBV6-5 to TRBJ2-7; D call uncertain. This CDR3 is CASSYHGTDYEQYF. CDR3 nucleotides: TGTGCCAGCAGTTATCATGGCACCGACTACGAGCAGTACTTC.